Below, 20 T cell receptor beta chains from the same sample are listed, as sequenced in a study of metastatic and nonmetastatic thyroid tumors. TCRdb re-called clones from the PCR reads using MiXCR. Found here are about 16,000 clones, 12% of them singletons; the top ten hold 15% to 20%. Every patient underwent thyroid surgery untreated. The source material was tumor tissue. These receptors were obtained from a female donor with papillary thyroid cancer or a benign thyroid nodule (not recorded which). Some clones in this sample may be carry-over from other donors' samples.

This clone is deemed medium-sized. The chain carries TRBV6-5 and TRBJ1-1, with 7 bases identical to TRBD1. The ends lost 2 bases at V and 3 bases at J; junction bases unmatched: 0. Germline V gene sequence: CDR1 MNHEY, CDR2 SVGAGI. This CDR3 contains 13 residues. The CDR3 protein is CASSYTGDTEAFF. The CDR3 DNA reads TGTGCCAGCAGTTACACAGGGGACACTGAAGCTTTCTTT.

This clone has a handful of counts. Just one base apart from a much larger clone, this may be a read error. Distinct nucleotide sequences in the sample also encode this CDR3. The CDR3 DNA follows: TGTGCCAGCAGCGACTCCGGAAACATTCAGTACTTC. Its protein is CASSDSGNIQYF. J is TRBJ2-4 and V is TRBV6-4; D remains unclear. The CDR3 extends over 12 amino acids. Germline lookup yields CDR1 MRHNA and CDR2 SNTAGT.

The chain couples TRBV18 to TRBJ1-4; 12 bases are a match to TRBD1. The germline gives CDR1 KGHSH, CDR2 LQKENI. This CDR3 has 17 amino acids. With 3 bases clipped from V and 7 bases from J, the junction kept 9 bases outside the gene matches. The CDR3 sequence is CASSPGTGGAGGEKLFF. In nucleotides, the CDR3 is TGTGCCAGCTCACCGGGGACAGGGGGCGCCGGGGGTGAAAAACTGTTTTTT.

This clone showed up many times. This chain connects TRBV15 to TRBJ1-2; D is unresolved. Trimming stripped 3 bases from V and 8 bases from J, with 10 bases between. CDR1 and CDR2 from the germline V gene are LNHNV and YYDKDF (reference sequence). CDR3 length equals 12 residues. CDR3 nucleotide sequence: TGTGCCACCAGCAGGACCCTCCAGGGCTACACCTTC. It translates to CATSRTLQGYTF.

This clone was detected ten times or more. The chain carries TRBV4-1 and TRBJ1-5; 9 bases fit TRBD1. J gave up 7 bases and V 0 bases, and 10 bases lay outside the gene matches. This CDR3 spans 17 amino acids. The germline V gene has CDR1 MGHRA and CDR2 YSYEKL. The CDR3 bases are TGCGCCAGCAGCCAAGATTGGGGGACAGGGCCCGAACAGCCCCAGCATTTT. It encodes CASSQDWGTGPEQPQHF.

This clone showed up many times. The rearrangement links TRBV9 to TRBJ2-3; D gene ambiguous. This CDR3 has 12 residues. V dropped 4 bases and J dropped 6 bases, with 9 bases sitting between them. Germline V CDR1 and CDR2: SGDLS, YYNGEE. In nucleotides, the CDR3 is TGTGCCAGCAGCCCAACTCGGGATACGCAGTATTTT. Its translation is CASSPTRDTQYF.

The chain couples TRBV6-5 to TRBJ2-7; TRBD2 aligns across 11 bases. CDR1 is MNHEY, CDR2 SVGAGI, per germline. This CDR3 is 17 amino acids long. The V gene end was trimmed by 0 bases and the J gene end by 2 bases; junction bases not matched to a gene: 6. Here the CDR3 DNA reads TGTGCCAGCAGTTACTCACAGATAGCGGGAGGGCCCTACGAGCAGTACTTC. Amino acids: CASSYSQIAGGPYEQYF.

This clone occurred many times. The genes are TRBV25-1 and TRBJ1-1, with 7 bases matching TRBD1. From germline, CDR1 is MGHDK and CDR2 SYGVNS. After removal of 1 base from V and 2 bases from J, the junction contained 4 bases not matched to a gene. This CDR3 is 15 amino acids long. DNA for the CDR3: TGTGCCAGCAGTGAATGGAAGGGGGCAAACACTGAAGCTTTCTTT. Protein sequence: CASSEWKGANTEAFF.

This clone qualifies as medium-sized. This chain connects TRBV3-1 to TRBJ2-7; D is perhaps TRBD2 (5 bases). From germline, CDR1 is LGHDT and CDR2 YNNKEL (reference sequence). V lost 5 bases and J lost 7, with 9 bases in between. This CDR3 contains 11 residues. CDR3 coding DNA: TGTGCCAGCAGCATACCGGGGGAGCAGTACTTC. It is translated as CASSIPGEQYF.

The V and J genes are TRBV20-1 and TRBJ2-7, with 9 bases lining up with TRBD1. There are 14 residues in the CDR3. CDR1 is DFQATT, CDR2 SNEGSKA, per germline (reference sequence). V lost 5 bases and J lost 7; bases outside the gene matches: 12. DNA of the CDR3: TGCAGTGCTGCGCGACAGGGGGAGCCTTTTGAGCAGTACTTC. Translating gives CSAARQGEPFEQYF.

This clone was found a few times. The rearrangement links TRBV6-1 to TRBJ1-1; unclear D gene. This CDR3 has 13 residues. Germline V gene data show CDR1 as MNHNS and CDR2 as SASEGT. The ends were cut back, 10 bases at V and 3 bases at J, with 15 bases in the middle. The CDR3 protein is CATTNRKDTEAFF. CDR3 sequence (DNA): TGTGCCACCACGAACCGTAAGGACACTGAAGCTTTCTTT.

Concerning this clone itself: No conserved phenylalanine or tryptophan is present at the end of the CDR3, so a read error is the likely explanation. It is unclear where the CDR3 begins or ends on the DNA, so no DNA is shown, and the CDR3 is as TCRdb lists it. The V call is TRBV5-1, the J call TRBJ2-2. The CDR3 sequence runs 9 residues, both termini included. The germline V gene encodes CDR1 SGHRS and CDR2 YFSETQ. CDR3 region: CASSLGGAG.

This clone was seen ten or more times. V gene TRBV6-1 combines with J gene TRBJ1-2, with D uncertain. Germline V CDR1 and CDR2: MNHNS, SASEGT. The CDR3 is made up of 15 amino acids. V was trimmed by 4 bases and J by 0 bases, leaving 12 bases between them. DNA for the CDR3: TGTGCCAGCAGTGGGGGAGGGATCCCTAACTATGGCTACACCTTC. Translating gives CASSGGGIPNYGYTF.

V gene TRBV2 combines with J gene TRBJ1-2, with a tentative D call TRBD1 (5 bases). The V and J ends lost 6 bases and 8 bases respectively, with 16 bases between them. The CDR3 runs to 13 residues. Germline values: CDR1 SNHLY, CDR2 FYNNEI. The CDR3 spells CASRMTVQEGYTF. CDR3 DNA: TGTGCCAGCAGAATGACAGTCCAGGAAGGCTACACCTTC.

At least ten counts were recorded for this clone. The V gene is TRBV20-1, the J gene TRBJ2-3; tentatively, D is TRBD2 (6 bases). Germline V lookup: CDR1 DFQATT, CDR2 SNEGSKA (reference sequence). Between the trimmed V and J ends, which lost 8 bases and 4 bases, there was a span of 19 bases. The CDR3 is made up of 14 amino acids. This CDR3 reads CSFRTPGVPDTQYF. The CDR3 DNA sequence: TGCAGTTTTCGGACCCCGGGGGTCCCAGATACGCAGTATTTT.

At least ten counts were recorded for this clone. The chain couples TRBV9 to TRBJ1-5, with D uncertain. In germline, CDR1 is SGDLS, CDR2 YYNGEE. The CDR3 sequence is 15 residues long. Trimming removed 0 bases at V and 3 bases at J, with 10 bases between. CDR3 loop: CASSVEGNFNQPQHF. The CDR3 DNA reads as TGTGCCAGCAGCGTAGAGGGCAATTTCAATCAGCCCCAGCATTTT.

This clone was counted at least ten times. CDR3 amino acids: CASSRAPGHPNNEQFF. CDR3 sequence (DNA): TGTGCCAGCTCACGGGCGCCGGGCCATCCCAACAATGAGCAGTTCTTC. The chain links TRBV18 to TRBJ2-1, with D unresolved. The V end lost 4 bases, the J end lost 5 bases, and 18 bases lay between the germline ends. This CDR3 is built from 16 residues. In germline, CDR1 is KGHSH, CDR2 LQKENI.

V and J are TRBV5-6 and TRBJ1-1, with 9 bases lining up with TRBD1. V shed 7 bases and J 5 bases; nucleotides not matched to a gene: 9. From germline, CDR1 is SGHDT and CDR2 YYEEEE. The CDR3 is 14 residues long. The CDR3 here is CASGRTGAGTEAFF. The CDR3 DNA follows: TGTGCCAGCGGCAGGACAGGGGCGGGTACTGAAGCTTTCTTT.

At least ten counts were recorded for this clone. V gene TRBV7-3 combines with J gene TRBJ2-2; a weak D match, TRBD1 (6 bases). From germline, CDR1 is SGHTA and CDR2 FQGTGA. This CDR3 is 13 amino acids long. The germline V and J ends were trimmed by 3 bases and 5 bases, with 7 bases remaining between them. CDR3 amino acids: CASSFRGTGELFF. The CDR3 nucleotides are TGTGCCAGCAGCTTCAGGGGAACCGGGGAGCTGTTTTTT. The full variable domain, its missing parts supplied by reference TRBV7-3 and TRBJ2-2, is GAGVSQTPSNKVTEKGKYVELRCDPISGHTALYWYRQSLGQGPEFLIYFQGTGAADDSGLPNDRFFAVRPEGSVSTLKIQRTERGDSAVYLCASSFRGTGELFFGEGSRLTVL.

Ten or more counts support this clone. The CDR3 protein is CSARLPGGGTDTQYF. The CDR3 DNA sequence: TGCAGTGCTAGACTTCCGGGGGGGGGCACAGATACGCAGTATTTT. V is TRBV20-1 and J is TRBJ2-3; 8 bases are a match to TRBD2. Germline-derived CDR1 and CDR2 are DFQATT and SNEGSKA (reference sequence). The J segment lost 1 base and the V segment lost 2 bases, leaving 5 bases of the junction unmatched. CDR3 length: 15 amino acids.